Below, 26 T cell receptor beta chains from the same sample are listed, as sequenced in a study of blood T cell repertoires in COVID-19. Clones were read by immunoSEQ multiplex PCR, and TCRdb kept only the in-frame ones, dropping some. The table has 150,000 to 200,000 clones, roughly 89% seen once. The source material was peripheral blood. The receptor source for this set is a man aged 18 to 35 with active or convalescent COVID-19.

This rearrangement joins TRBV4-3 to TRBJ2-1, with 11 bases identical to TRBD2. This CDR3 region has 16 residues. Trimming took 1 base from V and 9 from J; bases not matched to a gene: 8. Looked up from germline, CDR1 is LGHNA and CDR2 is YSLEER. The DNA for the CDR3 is TGCGCCAGCAGCCAAGTAGGTAGCGGGAGGGCCGGTGAGCAGTTCTTC. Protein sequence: CASSQVGSGRAGEQFF.

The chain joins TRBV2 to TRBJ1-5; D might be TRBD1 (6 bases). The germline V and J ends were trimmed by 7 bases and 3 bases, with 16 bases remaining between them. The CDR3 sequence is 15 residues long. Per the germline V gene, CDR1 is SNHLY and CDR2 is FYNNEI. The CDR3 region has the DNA TGTGCCAGCAACGAAGAAGGACAGAACAATCAGCCCCAGCATTTT. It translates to CASNEEGQNNQPQHF.

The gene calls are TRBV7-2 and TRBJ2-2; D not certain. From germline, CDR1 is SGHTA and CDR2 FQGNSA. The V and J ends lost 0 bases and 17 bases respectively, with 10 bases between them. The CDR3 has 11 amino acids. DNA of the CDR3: TGTGCCAGCAGCTTAGCGCAGGTTTATTTTTTT. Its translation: CASSLAQVYFF. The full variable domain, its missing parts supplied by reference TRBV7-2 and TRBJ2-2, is GAGVSQSPSNKVTEKGKDVELRCDPISGHTALYWYRQSLGQGLEFLIYFQGNSAPDKSGLPSDRFSAERTGGSVSTLTIQRTQQEDSAVYLCASSLAQVYFFGEGSRLTVL.

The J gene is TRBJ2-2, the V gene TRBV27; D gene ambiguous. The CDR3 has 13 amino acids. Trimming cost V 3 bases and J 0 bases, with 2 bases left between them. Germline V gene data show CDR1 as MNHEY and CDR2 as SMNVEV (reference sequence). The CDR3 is CASSFTNTGELFF. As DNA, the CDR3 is TGTGCCAGCAGTTTCACGAACACCGGGGAGCTGTTTTTT.

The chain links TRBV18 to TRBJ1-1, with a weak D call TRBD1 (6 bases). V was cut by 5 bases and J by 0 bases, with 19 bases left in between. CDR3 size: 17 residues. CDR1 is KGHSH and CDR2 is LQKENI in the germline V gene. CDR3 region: CASSGGQNPNLNTEAFF. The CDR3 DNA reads TGTGCCAGCTCAGGCGGACAGAACCCCAATTTGAACACTGAAGCTTTCTTT.

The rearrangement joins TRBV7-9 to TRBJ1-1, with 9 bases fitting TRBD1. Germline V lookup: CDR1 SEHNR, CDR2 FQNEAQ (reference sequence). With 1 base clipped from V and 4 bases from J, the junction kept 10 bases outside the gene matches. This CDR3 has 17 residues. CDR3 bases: TGTGCCAGCAGCTTAGATAGACTGGGGACAGGGAGCACTGAAGCTTTCTTT. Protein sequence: CASSLDRLGTGSTEAFF.

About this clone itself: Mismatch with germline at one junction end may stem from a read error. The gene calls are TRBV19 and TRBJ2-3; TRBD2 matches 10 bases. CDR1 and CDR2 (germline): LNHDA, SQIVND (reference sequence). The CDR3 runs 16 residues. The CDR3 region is CASSIRPSGSTDTQYF. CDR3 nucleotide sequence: TGTGCCAGTAGTATACGGCCTAGCGGGAGCACGGATACGCAGTATTTT.

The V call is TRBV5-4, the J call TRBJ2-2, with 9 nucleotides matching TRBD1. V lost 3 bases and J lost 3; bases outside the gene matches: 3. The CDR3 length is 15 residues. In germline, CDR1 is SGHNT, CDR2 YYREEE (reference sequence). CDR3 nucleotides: TGTGCCAGCAGCTACGGGACAGGGTACACCGGGGAGCTGTTTTTT. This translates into CASSYGTGYTGELFF.

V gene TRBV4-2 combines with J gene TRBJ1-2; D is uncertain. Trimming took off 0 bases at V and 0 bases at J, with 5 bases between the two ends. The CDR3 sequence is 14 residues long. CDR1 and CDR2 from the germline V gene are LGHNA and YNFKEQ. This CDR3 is CASSQEQTNYGYTF. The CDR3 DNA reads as TGTGCCAGCAGCCAAGAACAAACTAACTATGGCTACACCTTC.

As DNA, the CDR3 is TGTGCCAGCAGTTTATCGGGACAGGGGGGCTATGGCTACACCTTC. Protein product: CASSLSGQGGYGYTF. This chain uses TRBV28 with TRBJ1-2; 11 bases are a match to TRBD1. The CDR3 contains 15 residues. The germline gives CDR1 MDHEN, CDR2 SYDVKM. The V gene end was trimmed by 1 base and the J gene end by 4 bases; junction bases not matched to a gene: 2.

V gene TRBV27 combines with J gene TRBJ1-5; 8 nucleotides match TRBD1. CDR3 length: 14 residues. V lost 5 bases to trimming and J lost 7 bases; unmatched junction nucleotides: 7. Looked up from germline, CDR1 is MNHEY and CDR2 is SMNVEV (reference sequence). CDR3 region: CASSLDRGGQPQHF. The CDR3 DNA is TGTGCCAGCAGTCTAGACAGGGGAGGACAGCCCCAGCATTTT.

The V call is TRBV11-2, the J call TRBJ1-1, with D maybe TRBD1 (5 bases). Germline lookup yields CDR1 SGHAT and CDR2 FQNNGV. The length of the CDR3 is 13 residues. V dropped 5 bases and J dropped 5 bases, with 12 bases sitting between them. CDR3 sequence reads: CASSKGLRTEAFF. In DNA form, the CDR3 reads TGTGCCAGCAGCAAGGGACTGCGAACTGAAGCTTTCTTT.

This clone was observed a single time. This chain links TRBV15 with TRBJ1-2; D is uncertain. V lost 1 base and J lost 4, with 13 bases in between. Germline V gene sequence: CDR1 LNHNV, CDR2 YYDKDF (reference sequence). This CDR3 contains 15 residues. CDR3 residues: CATSRAPPSRYGYTF. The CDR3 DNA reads TGTGCCACCAGCAGAGCCCCCCCGAGTCGCTATGGCTACACCTTC.

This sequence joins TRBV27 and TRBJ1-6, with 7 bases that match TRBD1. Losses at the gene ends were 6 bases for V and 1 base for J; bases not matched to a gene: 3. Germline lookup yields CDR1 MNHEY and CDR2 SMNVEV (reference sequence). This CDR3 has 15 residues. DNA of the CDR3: TGTGCCAGCAGGCTGACAGGGTCCTATAATTCACCCCTCCACTTT. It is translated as CASRLTGSYNSPLHF.

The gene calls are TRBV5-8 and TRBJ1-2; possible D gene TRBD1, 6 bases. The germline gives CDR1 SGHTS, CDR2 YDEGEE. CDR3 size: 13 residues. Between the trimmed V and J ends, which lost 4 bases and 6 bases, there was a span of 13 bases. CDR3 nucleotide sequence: TGTGCCAGCAGCCCCTGGGACATCCATGGCTACACCTTC. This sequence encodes CASSPWDIHGYTF.

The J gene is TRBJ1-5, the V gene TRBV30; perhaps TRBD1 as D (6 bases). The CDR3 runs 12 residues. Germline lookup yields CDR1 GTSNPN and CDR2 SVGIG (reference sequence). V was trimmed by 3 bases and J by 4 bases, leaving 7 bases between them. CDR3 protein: CAWRDRNQPQHF. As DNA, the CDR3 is TGTGCCTGGAGAGACAGGAATCAGCCCCAGCATTTT.

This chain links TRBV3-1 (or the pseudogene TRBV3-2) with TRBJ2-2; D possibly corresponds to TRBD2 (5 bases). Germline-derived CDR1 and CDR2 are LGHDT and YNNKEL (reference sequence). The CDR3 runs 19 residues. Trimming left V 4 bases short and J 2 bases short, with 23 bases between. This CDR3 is CASSPKVARVLDNTGELFF. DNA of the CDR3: TGTGCCAGCAGCCCAAAGGTTGCGCGGGTTTTAGATAACACCGGGGAGCTGTTTTTT.

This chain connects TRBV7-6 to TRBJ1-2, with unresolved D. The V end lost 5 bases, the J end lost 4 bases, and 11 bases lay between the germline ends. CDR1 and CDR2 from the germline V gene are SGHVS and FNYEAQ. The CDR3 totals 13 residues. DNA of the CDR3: TGTGCCAGCAGCCCCCGCTCGAGCTATGGCTACACCTTC. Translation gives CASSPRSSYGYTF.

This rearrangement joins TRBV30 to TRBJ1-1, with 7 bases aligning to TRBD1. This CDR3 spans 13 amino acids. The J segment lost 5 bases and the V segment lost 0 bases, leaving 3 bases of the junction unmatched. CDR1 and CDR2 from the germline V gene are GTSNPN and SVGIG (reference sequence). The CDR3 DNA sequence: TGTGCCTGGAGTGTACAGGGGCGGACTGAAGCTTTCTTT. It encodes CAWSVQGRTEAFF.

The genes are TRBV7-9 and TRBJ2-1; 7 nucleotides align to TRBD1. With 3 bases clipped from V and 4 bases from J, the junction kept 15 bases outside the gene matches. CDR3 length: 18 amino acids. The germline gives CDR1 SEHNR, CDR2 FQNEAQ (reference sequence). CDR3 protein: CASSFSELDRESYNEQFF. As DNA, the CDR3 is TGTGCCAGCAGCTTCAGCGAGCTTGACAGGGAATCTTACAATGAGCAGTTCTTC.

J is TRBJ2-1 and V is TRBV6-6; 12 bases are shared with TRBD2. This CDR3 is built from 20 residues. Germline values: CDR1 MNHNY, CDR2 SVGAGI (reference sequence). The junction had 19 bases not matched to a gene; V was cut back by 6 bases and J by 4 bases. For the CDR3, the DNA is TGTGCCAGCAGCTACGAGACTAGCGGGAGTTTAGGCTCTAAGTACAATGAGCAGTTCTTC. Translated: CASSYETSGSLGSKYNEQFF.

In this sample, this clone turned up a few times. The CDR3, as DNA: TGTGCCAGCAGTTACAGTTCACCCCTCCACTTT. This encodes CASSYSSPLHF. V is TRBV12-3 or TRBV12-4 and J is TRBJ1-6; unclear D gene. The CDR3 sequence is 11 residues long. Between the trimmed V and J ends, which lost 4 bases and 9 bases, there was a span of 4 bases.

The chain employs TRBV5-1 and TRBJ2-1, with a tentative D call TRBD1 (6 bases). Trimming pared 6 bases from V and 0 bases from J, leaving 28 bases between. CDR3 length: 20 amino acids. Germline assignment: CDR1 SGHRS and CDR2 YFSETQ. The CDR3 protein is CASNGEWDTTANSSYNEQFF. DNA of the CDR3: TGCGCCAGCAATGGGGAGTGGGACACGACCGCTAATAGCTCCTACAATGAGCAGTTCTTC.

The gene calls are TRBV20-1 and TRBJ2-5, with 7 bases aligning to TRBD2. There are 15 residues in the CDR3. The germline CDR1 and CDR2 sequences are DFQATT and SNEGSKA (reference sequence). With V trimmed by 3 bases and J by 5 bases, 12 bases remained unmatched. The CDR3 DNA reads TGCAGTGCTAGTCTAGCGGAGGGGCGTAGCGAGACCCAGTACTTC. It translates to CSASLAEGRSETQYF.

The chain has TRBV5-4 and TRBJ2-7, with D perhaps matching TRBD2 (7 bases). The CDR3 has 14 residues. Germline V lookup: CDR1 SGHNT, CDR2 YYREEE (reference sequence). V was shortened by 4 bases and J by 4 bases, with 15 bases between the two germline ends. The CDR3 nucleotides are TGTGCCAGCAGCCGCGCGGGGGCCATTTACGAGCAGTACTTC. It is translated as CASSRAGAIYEQYF. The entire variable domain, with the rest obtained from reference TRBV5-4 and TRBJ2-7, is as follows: ETGVTQSPTHLIKTRGQQVTLRCSSQSGHNTVSWYQQALGQGPQFIFQYYREEENGRGNFPPRFSGLQFPNYSSELNVNALELDDSALYLCASSRAGAIYEQYFGPGTRLTVT.

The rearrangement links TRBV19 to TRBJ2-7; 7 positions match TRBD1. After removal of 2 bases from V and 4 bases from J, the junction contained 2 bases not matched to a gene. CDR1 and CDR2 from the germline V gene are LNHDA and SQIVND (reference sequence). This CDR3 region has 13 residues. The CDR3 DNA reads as TGTGCCAGTAGTATAAGACAGGGTTACGAGCAGTACGTC. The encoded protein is CASSIRQGYEQYV.